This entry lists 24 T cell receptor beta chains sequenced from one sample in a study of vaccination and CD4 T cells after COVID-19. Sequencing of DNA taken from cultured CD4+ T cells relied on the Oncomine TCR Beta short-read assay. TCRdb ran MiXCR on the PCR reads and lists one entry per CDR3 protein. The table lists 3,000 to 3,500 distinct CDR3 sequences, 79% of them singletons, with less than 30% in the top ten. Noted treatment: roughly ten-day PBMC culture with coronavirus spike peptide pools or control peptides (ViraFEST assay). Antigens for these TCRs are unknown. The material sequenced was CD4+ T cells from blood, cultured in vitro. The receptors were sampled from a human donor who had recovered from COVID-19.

The CDR3 spells CASSIPAGGGAYEQYF. In nucleotides, the CDR3 is TGTGCCAGCAGTATACCTGCGGGAGGGGGGGCCTACGAGCAGTACTTC. The chain uses TRBV6-1 and TRBJ2-7; TRBD2 matches 9 bases. The CDR3 contains 16 residues. CDR1 and CDR2 (germline): MNHNS, SASEGT. Trimming removed 5 bases from V and 2 bases from J; junction bases left unmatched: 10.

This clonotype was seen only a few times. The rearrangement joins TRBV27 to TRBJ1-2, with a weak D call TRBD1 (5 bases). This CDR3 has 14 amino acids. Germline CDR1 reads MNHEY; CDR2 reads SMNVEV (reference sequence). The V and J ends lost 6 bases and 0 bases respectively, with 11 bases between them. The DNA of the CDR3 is TGTGCCAGCAGGCAATCGACAGCTAACTATGGCTACACCTTC. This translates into CASRQSTANYGYTF.

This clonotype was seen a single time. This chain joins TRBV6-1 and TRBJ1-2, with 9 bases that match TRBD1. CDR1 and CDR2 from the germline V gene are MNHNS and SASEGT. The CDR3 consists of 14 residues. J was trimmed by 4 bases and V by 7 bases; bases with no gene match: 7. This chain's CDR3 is CASTRTGAPYGYTF. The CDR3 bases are TGTGCCAGCACCAGGACAGGGGCCCCCTATGGCTACACCTTC.

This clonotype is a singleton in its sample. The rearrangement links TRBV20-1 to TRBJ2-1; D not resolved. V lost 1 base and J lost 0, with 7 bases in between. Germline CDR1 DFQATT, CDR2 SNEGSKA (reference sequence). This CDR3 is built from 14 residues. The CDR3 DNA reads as TGCAGTGCTAGAGTGACCGACTCCTACAATGAGCAGTTCTTC. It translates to CSARVTDSYNEQFF.

The CDR3 reads CSARVSGRLYNEQFF. Here the CDR3 DNA reads TGCAGTGCTAGAGTTTCGGGGAGGCTCTACAATGAGCAGTTCTTC. The chain has TRBV20-1 and TRBJ2-1; the D gene is possibly TRBD2 (6 bases). With 1 base removed from V and 3 bases from J, the gap between germline ends came to 13 bases. The CDR3 has 15 residues. Per the germline V gene, CDR1 is DFQATT and CDR2 is SNEGSKA (reference sequence).

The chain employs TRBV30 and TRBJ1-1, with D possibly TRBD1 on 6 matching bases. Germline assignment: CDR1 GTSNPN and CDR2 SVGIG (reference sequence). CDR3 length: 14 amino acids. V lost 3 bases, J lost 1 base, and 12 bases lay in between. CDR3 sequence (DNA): TGTGCCTGGAGCCTCAGGGGAGGGAACACTGAAGCTTTCTTT. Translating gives CAWSLRGGNTEAFF.

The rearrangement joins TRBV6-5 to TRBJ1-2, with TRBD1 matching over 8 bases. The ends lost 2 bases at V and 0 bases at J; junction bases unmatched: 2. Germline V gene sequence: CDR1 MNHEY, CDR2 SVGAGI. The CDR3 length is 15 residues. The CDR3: CASSYEGQANYGYTF. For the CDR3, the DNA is TGTGCCAGCAGTTACGAGGGACAGGCTAACTATGGCTACACCTTC.

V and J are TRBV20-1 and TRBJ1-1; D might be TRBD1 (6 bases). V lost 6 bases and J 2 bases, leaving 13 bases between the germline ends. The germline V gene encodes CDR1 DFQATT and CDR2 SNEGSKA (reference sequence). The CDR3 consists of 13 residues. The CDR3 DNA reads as TGCAGTGCACCTAGACAGGATAACACTGAAGCTTTCTTT. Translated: CSAPRQDNTEAFF.

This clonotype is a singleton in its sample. CDR3 coding DNA: TGTGCCACCAGCAGAGATGCGTTTGGCAGTAGCAATCAGCCCCAGCATTTT. Its protein product is CATSRDAFGSSNQPQHF. The V call is TRBV15, the J call TRBJ1-5; D remains ambiguous. The germline gives CDR1 LNHNV, CDR2 YYDKDF (reference sequence). V lost 0 bases and J 0 bases, leaving 12 bases between the germline ends. This CDR3 is built from 17 residues.

As DNA, the CDR3 is TGTGCCAGCAGCAGCCATCGGACAGGATGGAACACTGAAGCTTTCTTT. Translation: CASSSHRTGWNTEAFF. V gene TRBV7-8 combines with J gene TRBJ1-1; 7 bases line up with TRBD1. V was pared by 5 bases and J by 1 base, with 10 bases of the junction left unmatched. The germline V gene encodes CDR1 SGHVS and CDR2 FQNEAQ. The CDR3 length is 16 residues.

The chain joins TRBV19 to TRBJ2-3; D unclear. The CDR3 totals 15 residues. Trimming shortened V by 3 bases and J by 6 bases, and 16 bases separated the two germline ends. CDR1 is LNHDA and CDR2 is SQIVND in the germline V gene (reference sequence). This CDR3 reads CASSMGSSWRDTQYF. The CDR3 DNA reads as TGTGCCAGTAGTATGGGGTCCTCCTGGCGCGATACGCAGTATTTT.

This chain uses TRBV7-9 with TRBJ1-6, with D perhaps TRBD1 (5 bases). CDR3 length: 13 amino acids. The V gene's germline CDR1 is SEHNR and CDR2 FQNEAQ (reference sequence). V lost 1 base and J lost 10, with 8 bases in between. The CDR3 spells CASSLGRDSPLHF. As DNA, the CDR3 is TGTGCCAGCAGCTTAGGCAGGGACTCACCCCTCCACTTT.

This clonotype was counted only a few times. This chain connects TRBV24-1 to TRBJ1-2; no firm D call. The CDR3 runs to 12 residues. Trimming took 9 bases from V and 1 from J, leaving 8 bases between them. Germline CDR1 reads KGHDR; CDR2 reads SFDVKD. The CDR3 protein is CATSAVNYGYTF. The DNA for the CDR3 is TGTGCCACCTCAGCCGTTAACTATGGCTACACCTTC.

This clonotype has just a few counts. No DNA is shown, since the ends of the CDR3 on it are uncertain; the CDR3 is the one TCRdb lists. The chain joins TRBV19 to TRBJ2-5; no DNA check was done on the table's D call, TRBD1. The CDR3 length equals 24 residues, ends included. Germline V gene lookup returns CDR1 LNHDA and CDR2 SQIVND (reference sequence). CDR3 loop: CASSWGGRSGANVLTFGAGETQYF.

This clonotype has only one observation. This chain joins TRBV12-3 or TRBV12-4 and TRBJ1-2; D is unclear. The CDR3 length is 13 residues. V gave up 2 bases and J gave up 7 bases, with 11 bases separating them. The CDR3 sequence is CASSLRAEVGYTF. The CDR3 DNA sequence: TGTGCCAGCAGTTTACGAGCAGAGGTTGGCTACACCTTC.

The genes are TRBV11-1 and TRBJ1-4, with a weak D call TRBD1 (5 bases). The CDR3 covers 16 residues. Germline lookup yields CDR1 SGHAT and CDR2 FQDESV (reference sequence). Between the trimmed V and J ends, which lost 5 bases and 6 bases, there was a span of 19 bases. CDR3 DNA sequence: TGTGCCAGCAGCCGAAACGGGGTAGGAGGGGATGAAAAACTGTTTTTT. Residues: CASSRNGVGGDEKLFF.

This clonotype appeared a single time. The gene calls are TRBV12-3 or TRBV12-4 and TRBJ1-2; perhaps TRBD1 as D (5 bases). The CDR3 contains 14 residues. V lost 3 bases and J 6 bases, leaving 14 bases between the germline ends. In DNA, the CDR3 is TGTGCCAGCAGTTTTTTTCAGGGAGTTAATGGCTACACCTTC. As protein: CASSFFQGVNGYTF.

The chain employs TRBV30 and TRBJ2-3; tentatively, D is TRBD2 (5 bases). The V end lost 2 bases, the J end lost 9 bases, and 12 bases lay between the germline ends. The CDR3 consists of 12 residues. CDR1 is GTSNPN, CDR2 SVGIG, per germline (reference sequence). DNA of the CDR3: TGTGCCTGGAGTCCACCTAGCTCCACGCAGTATTTT. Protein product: CAWSPPSSTQYF.

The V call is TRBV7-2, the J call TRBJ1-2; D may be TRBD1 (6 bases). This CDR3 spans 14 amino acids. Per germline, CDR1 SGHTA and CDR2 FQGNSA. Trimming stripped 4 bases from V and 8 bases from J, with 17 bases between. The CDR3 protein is CASSYIIEGGGYTF. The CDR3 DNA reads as TGTGCCAGCAGCTACATTATTGAGGGGGGGGGCTACACCTTC.

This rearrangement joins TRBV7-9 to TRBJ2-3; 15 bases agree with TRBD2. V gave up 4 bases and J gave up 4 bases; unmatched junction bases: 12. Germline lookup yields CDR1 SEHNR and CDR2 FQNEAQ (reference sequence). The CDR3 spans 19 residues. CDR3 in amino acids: CASSSGLAGGLVFADTQYF. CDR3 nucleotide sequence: TGTGCCAGCAGCTCGGGACTAGCGGGGGGTCTCGTTTTCGCAGATACGCAGTATTTT.

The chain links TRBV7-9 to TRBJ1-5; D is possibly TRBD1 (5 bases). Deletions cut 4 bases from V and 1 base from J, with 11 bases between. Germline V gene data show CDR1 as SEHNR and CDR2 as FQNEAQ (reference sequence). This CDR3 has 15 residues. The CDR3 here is CASSSLTDSNQPQHF. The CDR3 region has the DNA TGTGCCAGCAGCTCACTGACAGACAGCAATCAGCCCCAGCATTTT.

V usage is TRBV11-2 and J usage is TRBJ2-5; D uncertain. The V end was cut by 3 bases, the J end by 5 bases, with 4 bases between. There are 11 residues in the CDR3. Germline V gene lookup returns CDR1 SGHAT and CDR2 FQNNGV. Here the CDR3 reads CASSLLETQYF. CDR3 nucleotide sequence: TGTGCCAGCAGCTTGTTGGAGACCCAGTACTTC. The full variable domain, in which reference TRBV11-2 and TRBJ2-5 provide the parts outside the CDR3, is EAGVAQSPRYKIIEKRQSVAFWCNPISGHATLYWYQQILGQGPKLLIQFQNNGVVDDSQLPKDRFSAERLKGVDSTLKIQPAKLEDSAVYLCASSLLETQYFGPGTRLLVL.

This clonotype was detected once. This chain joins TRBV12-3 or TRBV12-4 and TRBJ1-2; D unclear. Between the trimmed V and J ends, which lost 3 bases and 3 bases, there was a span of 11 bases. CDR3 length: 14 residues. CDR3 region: CASSFTGSHYGYTF. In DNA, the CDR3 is TGTGCCAGCAGTTTCACCGGCAGTCACTATGGCTACACCTTC.

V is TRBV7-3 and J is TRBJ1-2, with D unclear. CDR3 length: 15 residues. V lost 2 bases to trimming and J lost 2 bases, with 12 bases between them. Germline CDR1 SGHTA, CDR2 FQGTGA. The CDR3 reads CASSLHVLPNYGYTF. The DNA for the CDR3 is TGTGCCAGCAGCTTACACGTCCTCCCGAACTATGGCTACACCTTC.